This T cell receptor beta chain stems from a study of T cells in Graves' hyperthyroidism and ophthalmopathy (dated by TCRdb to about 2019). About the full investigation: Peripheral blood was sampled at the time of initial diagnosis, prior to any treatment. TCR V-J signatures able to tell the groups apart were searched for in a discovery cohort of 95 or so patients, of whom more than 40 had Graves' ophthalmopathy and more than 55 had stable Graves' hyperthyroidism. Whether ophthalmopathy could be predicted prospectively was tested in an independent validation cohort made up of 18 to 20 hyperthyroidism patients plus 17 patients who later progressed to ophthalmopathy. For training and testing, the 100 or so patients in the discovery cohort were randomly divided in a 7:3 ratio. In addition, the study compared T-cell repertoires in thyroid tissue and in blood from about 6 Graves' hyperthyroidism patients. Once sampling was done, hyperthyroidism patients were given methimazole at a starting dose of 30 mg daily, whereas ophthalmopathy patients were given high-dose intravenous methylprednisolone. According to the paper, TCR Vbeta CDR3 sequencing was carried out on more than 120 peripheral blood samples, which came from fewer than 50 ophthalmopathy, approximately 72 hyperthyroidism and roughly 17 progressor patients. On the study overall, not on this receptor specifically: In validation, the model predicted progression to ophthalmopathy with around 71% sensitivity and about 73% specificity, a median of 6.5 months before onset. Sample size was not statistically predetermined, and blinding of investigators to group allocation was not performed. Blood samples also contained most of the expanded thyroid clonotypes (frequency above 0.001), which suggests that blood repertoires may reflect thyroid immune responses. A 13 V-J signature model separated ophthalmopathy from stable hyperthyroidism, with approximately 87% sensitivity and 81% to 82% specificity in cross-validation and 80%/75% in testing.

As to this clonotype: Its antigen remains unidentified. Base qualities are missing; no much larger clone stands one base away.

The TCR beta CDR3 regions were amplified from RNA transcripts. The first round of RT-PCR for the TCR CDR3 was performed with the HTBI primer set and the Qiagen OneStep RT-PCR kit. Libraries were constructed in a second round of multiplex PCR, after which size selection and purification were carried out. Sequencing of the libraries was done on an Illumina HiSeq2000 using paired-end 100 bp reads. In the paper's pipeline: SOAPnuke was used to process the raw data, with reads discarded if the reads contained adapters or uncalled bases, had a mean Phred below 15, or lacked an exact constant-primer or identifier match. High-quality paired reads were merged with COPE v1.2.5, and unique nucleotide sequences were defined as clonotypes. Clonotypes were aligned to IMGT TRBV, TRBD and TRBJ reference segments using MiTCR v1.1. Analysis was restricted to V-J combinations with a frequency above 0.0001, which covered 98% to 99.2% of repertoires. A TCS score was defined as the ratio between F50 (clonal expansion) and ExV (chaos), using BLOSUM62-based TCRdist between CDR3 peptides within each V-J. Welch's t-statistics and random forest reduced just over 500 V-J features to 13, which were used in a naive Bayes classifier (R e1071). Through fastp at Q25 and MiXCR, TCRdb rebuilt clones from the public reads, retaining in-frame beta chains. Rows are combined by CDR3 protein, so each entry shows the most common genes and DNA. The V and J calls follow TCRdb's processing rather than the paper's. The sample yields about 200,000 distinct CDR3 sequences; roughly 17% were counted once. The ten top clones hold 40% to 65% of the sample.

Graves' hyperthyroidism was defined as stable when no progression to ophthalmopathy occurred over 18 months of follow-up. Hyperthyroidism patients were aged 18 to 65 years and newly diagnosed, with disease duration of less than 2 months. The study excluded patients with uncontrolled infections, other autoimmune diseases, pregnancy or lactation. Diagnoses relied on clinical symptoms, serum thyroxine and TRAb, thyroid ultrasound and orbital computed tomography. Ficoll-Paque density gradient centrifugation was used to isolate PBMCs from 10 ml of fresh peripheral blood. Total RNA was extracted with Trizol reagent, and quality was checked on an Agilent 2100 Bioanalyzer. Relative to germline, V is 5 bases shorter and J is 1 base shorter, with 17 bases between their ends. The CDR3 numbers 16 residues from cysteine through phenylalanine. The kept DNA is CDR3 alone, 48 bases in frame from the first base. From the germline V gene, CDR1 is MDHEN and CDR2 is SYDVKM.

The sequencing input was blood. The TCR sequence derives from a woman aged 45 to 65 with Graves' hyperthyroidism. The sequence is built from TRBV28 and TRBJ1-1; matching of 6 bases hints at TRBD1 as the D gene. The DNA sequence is TGTGCCAGCAGTCCAACAGGGTCCCTCGGGAACACTGAAGCTTTCTTT. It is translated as CASSPTGSLGNTEAFF. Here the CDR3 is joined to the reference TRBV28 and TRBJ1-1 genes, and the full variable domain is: DVKVTQSSRYLVKRTGEKVFLECVQDMDHENMFWYRQDPGLGLRLIYFSYDVKMKEKGDIPEGYSVSREKKERFSLILESASTNQTSMYLCASSPTGSLGNTEAFFGQGTRLTVV.